This T cell receptor (beta chain) appears in the sequencing data of a study of cytomegalovirus exposure and HLA in healthy donors (dated by TCRdb to 2016 to 2017). Looking at the study overall: A later analysis indicated that the 95 to 150 validation repertoires were generated on the platform also employed for the roughly 730 repertoires of the first cohort. The study was designed to test whether signatures of past pathogen exposure could be identified by cataloging public T cell receptors. A separate validation cohort of about 110 different subjects was used in addition to the roughly 700-subject first cohort. High-throughput TCR immunosequencing, statistical association of individual TCRs with disease status, and machine learning were combined to predict cytomegalovirus infection status.

The library was obtained by the immunoSEQ multiplex PCR assay. Concerning the study's data processing: To diagnose cytomegalovirus status from the catalog of TCR beta chain sequences, a statistical classification framework was built. What TCRdb holds here is the immuneACCESS table cut down to in-frame rearrangements. Part of the clones is not present; checked against another copy, under half of the missing clones reflect an unresolved V gene, and the others are unexplained. From that table come the V and J calls and clone size; the DNA was used to work out D and trimming. The sample records under 400,000 clones, 86% of which are singletons. The top ten clonotypes cover 0.83% of the sample. Separate from the approximately 700-subject first cohort, the validation cohort of more than 90 subjects was the group to which the donors belonged. Counted from cysteine to phenylalanine, this CDR3 has 14 amino acids. Only CDR3 DNA remains: 42 bases, in frame from the first base. V is reduced by 2 bases and J by 5 bases, leaving a spacing of 9 bases between them. CDR1 is given as MNHEY and CDR2 as SVGAGI, both from the germline V gene.

Summary of the overall study and its limitations: Across donors, most TCR sequences were observed very rarely, whereas some public TCRs were present in many individuals. A later analysis found that TCRs clustered in the first cohort also tended to co-occur in the 120 validation repertoires, with approximately 95% of cluster scores above 0. A few of the identified cytomegalovirus-associated TCR beta chains were confirmed in vitro to be specific for cytomegalovirus antigens. A later analysis had no HLA typing for the validation cohort, so co-occurrence there was scored across all 130 or so repertoires. The authors suggested that the approach could potentially be extended to other disease states and immunological phenotypes. In both the original and validation cohorts, the classifier was reported to diagnose cytomegalovirus status with high specificity and sensitivity. The study gave a list of some 150 TCR beta chains associated with cytomegalovirus.

A remark on this clone: The specificity of this receptor is unknown. No per-base quality is available; no much larger clone lies one base away.

The TCR was taken from a young woman in good health and CMV-seronegative. Material: PBMCs. The chain was built from TRBV6-5 and TRBJ2-2; the D gene assignment is ambiguous. The nucleotide sequence reads TGTGCCAGCAGTTACGAGTCGCGTACCGGGGAGCTGTTTTTT. Translated, it reads CASSYESRTGELFF.